This T cell receptor (beta chain) was sequenced in a study of post-analysis software for immune sequencing data. The study, taken as a whole, reports: Patients used five TRBV segments, including TRBV5-6, TRBV5-1 and TRBV20-1, more often than controls.

Presence of unique molecular identifiers characterized the TCR beta cDNA libraries. MiXCR was run by TCRdb on the PCR reads, yielding one entry per CDR3 protein. The table has some 690,000 distinct CDR3 sequences, 25% to 30% seen once. Comments on this clonotype: Antigen: not known.

The CDR3 totals 15 residues. V was cut by 0 bases and J by 1 base, with 10 bases left in between. Germline CDR1 is SGHRS and CDR2 is YFSETQ. This chain uses TRBV5-1 with TRBJ1-1; D not certain. Sample: blood. The origin of this receptor is a girl aged 5-17 years with multiple sclerosis. This CDR3 reads CASSLVWSGNTEAFF. The CDR3 DNA reads as TGCGCCAGCAGCTTGGTATGGTCCGGGAACACTGAAGCTTTCTTT.